The 4 T cell receptor beta chains below come from one sample, sequenced in a study of human T cells and chemical hapten exposure. The time point is: pre-sensitization, week 0. The treatment here: therapeutic diphenylcyclopropenone sensitization with weekly scalp DPC. Total RNA was isolated from whole blood that had not been fractionated. TCRdb re-called the RACE reads with MiXCR, one entry per CDR3 protein. This sample yields around 33,000 distinct CDR3 sequences, of which 10% to 15% are seen a single time; less than 2.5% belongs to the top ten. Specimen: whole blood, collected in connection with sensitization to the hapten diphenylcyclopropenone (DPC). Receptors originate from a woman in her thirties or forties with alopecia areata. Some clones in this sample may be carry-over from other donors' samples.

In its sample, this clonotype was seen many times. The rearrangement links TRBV10-3 to TRBJ2-1; the D gene is possibly TRBD1 (6 bases). This CDR3 has 14 residues. Per germline, CDR1 ENHRY and CDR2 SYGVKD. V lost 3 bases and J 4 bases, leaving 10 bases between the germline ends. The chain's CDR3 is CAISDGQTYNEQFF. The CDR3 DNA reads TGTGCCATCAGTGATGGACAGACTTACAATGAGCAGTTCTTC.

This clonotype was observed many times. The chain has TRBV19 and TRBJ1-3, with D possibly being TRBD1 (6 bases). V was cut by 10 bases and J by 0 bases, with 10 bases left in between. The CDR3 sequence is 13 residues long. Looked up from germline, CDR1 is LNHDA and CDR2 is SQIVND (reference sequence). The CDR3 bases are TGTGCCACGACAGGCGACTCTGGAAACACCATATATTTT. As protein: CATTGDSGNTIYF.

This clonotype was recorded many times. The chain recombines TRBV28 with TRBJ1-1, with TRBD1 matching over 9 bases. This CDR3 has 12 amino acids. The germline gives CDR1 MDHEN, CDR2 SYDVKM. V lost 6 bases and J lost 8; bases outside the gene matches: 4. CDR3 nucleotide sequence: TGTGCCAGCAGCTGGGGGACAGGGGAAGCTTTCTTT. It translates to CASSWGTGEAFF.

This chain uses TRBV9 with TRBJ2-2; 7 bases fit TRBD1. The J segment lost 2 bases and the V segment lost 5 bases, leaving 6 bases of the junction unmatched. Per the germline V gene, CDR1 is SGDLS and CDR2 is YYNGEE. This CDR3 is 15 amino acids long. As DNA, the CDR3 is TGTGCCAGCAGAGGGGGACAGAGTAACACCGGGGAGCTGTTTTTT. It specifies CASRGGQSNTGELFF.